Shown below are 4 T cell receptor beta chains from a single sample sequenced in a study of CD8+ T cells in alopecia areata. Reverse transcribed after extraction, RNA yielded cDNA as the sequencing template. Generated by immunoSEQ multiplex PCR, the TCRdb table keeps only in-frame clones and is missing some. The sample records under 70,000 clones, around 96% being singletons. Material: CD8+ T cells sorted from blood, obtained at week 0. These receptors all come from a human donor with alopecia areata.

This sequence joins TRBV15 and TRBJ2-5; TRBD1 might be the D (5 bases). Per germline, CDR1 LNHNV and CDR2 YYDKDF (reference sequence). This CDR3 contains 13 residues. The V end lost 6 bases, the J end lost 3 bases, and 11 bases lay between the germline ends. CDR3 nucleotide sequence: TGTGCCACCAGGAGACAGTTGGAAGAGACCCAGTACTTC. Its translation: CATRRQLEETQYF.

V gene TRBV25-1 combines with J gene TRBJ2-7, with 7 bases aligning to TRBD1. V lost 5 bases to trimming and J lost 6 bases; unmatched junction nucleotides: 4. This CDR3 spans 12 amino acids. Germline V CDR1 and CDR2: MGHDK, SYGVNS. This chain's CDR3 is CASSTTGLEQYF. The CDR3 nucleotides are TGTGCCAGCAGTACGACAGGGCTCGAGCAGTACTTC.

The chain uses TRBV4-1 and TRBJ2-3, with a tentative D call TRBD1 (5 bases). With 3 bases removed from V and 4 bases from J, the gap between germline ends came to 11 bases. The CDR3 runs to 14 residues. Germline V gene sequence: CDR1 MGHRA, CDR2 YSYEKL. The CDR3 DNA reads TGCGCCAGCAGCCAGGGGTGGGGCGCAGATACGCAGTATTTT. Translated, it gives CASSQGWGADTQYF.

As DNA, the CDR3 is TGTGCCAGCAGCTTAGGACTAGCTGTAAACAATGAGCAGTTCTTC. Its protein is CASSLGLAVNNEQFF. The gene calls are TRBV11-2 and TRBJ2-1; 7 bases match TRBD2. The CDR3 is 15 amino acids. Per germline, CDR1 SGHAT and CDR2 FQNNGV. The V segment lost 1 base and the J segment 5 bases; nucleotides outside the gene matches: 5. Full variable domain (rest looked up from reference TRBV11-2 and TRBJ2-1): EAGVAQSPRYKIIEKRQSVAFWCNPISGHATLYWYQQILGQGPKLLIQFQNNGVVDDSQLPKDRFSAERLKGVDSTLKIQPAKLEDSAVYLCASSLGLAVNNEQFFGPGTRLTVL.